The rows below give T cell receptor beta chains drawn from one sample of a study of blood T cells in healthy people across ages. One entry per CDR3 protein results from TCRdb running MiXCR on the 5' RACE reads. The table records approximately 790,000 distinct CDR3 sequences, 55% to 65% of them present only once. Sequencing input: blood. These receptors were taken from a man aged 25 to 40 in good health. The CDR3 runs from the conserved cysteine through the conserved F or W. The D gene is left open where the match is weak. Clone size, where shown, is once, few, many, or a class for clones that have expanded.

d_call,v_call,clone_size,j_call,cdr3_aa,cdr3_nt
-,TRBV29-1,-,TRBJ2-7,CSVAGRGLHEQYF,TGCAGCGTGGCGGGACGGGGTCTCCACGAGCAGTACTTC
TRBD2,TRBV20-1,-,TRBJ2-5,CSGSGGLQETQYF,TGCAGCGGTAGCGGGGGCCTCCAAGAGACCCAGTACTTC
-,TRBV9,-,TRBJ2-5,CASSVDADLQETQYF,TGTGCCAGCAGCGTAGATGCAGACTTACAAGAGACCCAGTACTTC
-,TRBV20-1,-,TRBJ2-7,CSASDLYRATEQYF,TGCAGTGCTAGTGACCTGTACAGGGCAACCGAGCAGTACTTC
-,TRBV29-1,-,TRBJ2-3,CSVVFLGQSTDTQYF,TGCAGCGTTGTTTTCCTAGGGCAAAGCACAGATACGCAGTATTTT
TRBD2,TRBV7-2,-,TRBJ2-1,CARAGSANEQFF,TGTGCCAGAGCGGGGTCCGCAAATGAGCAGTTCTTC
-,TRBV20-1,-,TRBJ1-2,CSVPGQLYGYTF,TGCAGTGTCCCAGGACAGCTATATGGCTACACCTTC
-,TRBV6-2/TRBV6-3,few,TRBJ2-3,CASSYDYSDTQYF,TGTGCCAGCAGTTATGACTACTCAGATACGCAGTATTTT
-,TRBV7-2,few,TRBJ2-1,CASSLTPHNEQFF,TGTGCCAGCAGCTTAACCCCTCACAATGAGCAGTTCTTC
-,TRBV6-2/TRBV6-3,few,TRBJ2-1,CASTRLDEQFF,TGTGCCAGCACTCGTTTGGATGAGCAGTTCTTC
-,TRBV7-6,-,TRBJ2-7,CASSLTAGSYEQYF,TGTGCCAGCAGCTTAACTGCAGGTTCCTACGAGCAGTACTTC
-,TRBV7-3,-,TRBJ2-7,CASSAAPGDEQYF,TGTGCCAGCAGCGCGGCCCCAGGGGATGAGCAGTACTTC
TRBD2,TRBV6-2/TRBV6-3,few,TRBJ2-1,CASSSLSGGSLDEQFF,TGTGCCAGCAGTTCCCTTAGCGGGGGCTCCTTAGATGAGCAGTTCTTC
-,TRBV7-9,-,TRBJ2-1,CASSSNSDEQFF,TGTGCCAGCAGCTCGAATAGCGACGAGCAGTTCTTC
-,TRBV29-1,once,TRBJ1-2,CSGGTNYGYTF,TGCAGCGGAGGGACGAACTATGGCTACACCTTC
TRBD2,TRBV20-1,-,TRBJ2-7,CSARTSGGATYEQYF,TGCAGTGCGAGGACTAGCGGGGGCGCTACCTACGAGCAGTACTTC
-,TRBV10-3,-,TRBJ2-7,CAIRSPQGNPYEQYF,TGTGCCATCAGATCCCCCCAGGGGAATCCCTACGAGCAGTACTTC
-,TRBV9,few,TRBJ2-1,CASGPGTGVDEQFF,TGTGCCAGCGGACCCGGGACTGGCGTCGATGAGCAGTTCTTC